The TCR beta chain described here comes from a study of blood T cell repertoires in COVID-19. Study-wide background: Acute-phase and convalescent COVID-19 samples originated in the United States, Italy and Spain. Nucleic acid was either cDNA or gDNA, and it came from T cells, B-cell-depleted T cells, or PBMCs.

Original processing notes: By means of reference gene primer amplification, nucleated cell counts were estimated. The data were produced by immunoSEQ multiplex PCR, yet TCRdb's version contains in-frame clones alone and is incomplete. V and J calls and clone size are those listed in that table; D and trimming were worked out from the DNA. The repertoire holds 40,000 to 60,000 clones, with about 80% as singletons. V shed 9 bases, J shed 9 bases, and the junction held 12 bases outside the gene matches. CDR1 and CDR2 from the germline V gene are LNHDA and SQIVND (reference sequence). CDR3 length: 15 residues. Many counts were recorded for this clone.

Sequenced: peripheral blood. This TCR came from a man between 65 and 80 years old with acute or convalescent COVID-19. The chain uses TRBV19 and TRBJ1-6; 9 positions agree with TRBD1. The DNA of the CDR3 is TGTGCCAGCAAGGACCCGGGACAGGGTAGTTCACCCCTCCACTTT. This encodes CASKDPGQGSSPLHF.